This TCR beta chain is drawn from a study of blood T cell repertoires in COVID-19. Participants reported their clinical history, and cohort assignment relied on those reports. Cohort 3 recovery required two negative PCRs, clearance, or symptom resolution. Per the authors' pipeline: Estimation of nucleated cell counts was performed using reference gene primer amplification. Here immunoSEQ multiplex PCR was the method, and the copy in TCRdb shows in-frame clones only, minus some. For V, J and clone size, that table is used; D and trimming come from the DNA. The sample shows approximately 440,000 clones, about 90% of them seen only once. CDR3 length equals 14 residues. Trimming took 3 bases from V and 0 from J, leaving 6 bases between them. CDR1 is LNHNV, CDR2 YYDKDF, per germline (reference sequence).

Specimen: PBMCs or T cells enriched from blood (not recorded which). The sequence derives from a man between 18 and 29 years old who had recovered from COVID-19. This chain joins TRBV15 and TRBJ1-3; D may be TRBD1 (6 bases). The CDR3 loop is CATSSRGSGNTIYF. The CDR3 DNA reads TGTGCCACCAGCAGCAGGGGCTCTGGAAACACCATATATTTT.